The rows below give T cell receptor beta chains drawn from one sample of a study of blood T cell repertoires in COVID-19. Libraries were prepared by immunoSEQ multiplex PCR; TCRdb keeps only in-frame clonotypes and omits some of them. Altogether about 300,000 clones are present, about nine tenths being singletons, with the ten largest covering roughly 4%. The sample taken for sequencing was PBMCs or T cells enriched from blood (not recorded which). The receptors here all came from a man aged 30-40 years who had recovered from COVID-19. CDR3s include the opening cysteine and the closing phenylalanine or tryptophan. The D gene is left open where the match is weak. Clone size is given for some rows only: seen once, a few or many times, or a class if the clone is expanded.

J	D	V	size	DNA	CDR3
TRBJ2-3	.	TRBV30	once	TGTGCCTGGAGGACTGCTCGCCGACCATATTTT	CAWRTARRPYF
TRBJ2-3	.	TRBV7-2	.	TGTGCCAGCAGCTTAGCGCCCCGGACTAGCACAGATACGCAGTATTTT	CASSLAPRTSTDTQYF
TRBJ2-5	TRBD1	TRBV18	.	TGTGCCAGCTCACCTTCGGACAGGGGGGAGACCCAGTACTTC	CASSPSDRGETQYF
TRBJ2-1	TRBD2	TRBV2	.	TGTGCCAAGCAACCATTAACTAGCGGAGGTGAGCAGTTCTTC	CAKQPLTSGGEQFF
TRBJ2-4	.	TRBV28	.	TGTGCCAGCAGTTTTCGGCAGGGGGCCAAAAACATTCAGTACTTC	CASSFRQGAKNIQYF
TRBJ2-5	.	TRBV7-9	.	TGTGCCTGGGGGGGCGGGAGTCAAGAGACCCAGTACTTC	CAWGGGSQETQYF
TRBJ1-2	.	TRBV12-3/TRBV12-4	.	TGTGCCAGCAGGAGGGGGAACTATGGCTACACCTTC	CASRRGNYGYTF
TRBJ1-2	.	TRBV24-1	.	TGTGCCACCAGGGGGAGAGGATTTATCGGCTACACCTTC	CATRGRGFIGYTF
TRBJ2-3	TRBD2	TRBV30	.	TGTGCCTGGAGTATGCCAGGGCTAGCGGTCACAGATACGCAGTATTTT	CAWSMPGLAVTDTQYF
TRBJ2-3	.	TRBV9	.	TGTGCCAGCAGCGCGGAGCGGCCCACAGATACGCAGTATTTT	CASSAERPTDTQYF
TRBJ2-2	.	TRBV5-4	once	TGTGCCAGCAGCTCCACCCAGGGGGAGGACACCGGGGAGCTGTTTTTT	CASSSTQGEDTGELFF
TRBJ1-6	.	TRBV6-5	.	TGTGCCAGCAGTTCCGGGACTAGCTCCTATAATTCACCCCTCCACTTT	CASSSGTSSYNSPLHF
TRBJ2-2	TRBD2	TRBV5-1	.	TGCGCCAGCAGCTTGACTAGCGGGGGGATGAACACCGGGGAGCTGTTTTTT	CASSLTSGGMNTGELFF
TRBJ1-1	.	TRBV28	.	TGTGCCAGCAGTTTATTATCCCGGCCTATCGAGGGAAACACTGAAGCTTTCTTT	CASSLLSRPIEGNTEAFF
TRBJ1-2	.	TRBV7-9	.	TGTGCCAGCAGCCTGGGGCCGTATGGCTACACCTTC	CASSLGPYGYTF
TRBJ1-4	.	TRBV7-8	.	TGTGCCAGCAGCCCCCCCGTCGCAACTAATGAAAAACTGTTTTTT	CASSPPVATNEKLFF
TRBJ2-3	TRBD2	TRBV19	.	TGTGCCAGTAGTCCTGGACTAGCGGGAGACACAGATACGCAGTATTTT	CASSPGLAGDTDTQYF
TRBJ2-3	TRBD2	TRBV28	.	TGTGCCAGCAGTCGGACTAGCGGGGTGACAGATACGCAGTATTTT	CASSRTSGVTDTQYF
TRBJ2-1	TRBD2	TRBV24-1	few	TGTGCCACCAGTGATTTGTCCGGGAGGGCGCATGAGCAGTTCTTC	CATSDLSGRAHEQFF
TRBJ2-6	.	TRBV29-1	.	TGCAGCGTTGATAGCTCTGGGGCCAACGTCCTGACTTTC	CSVDSSGANVLTF
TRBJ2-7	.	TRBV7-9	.	TGTGCCAGCAGCCACCCGGCGGTATGGTACGAGCAGTACTTC	CASSHPAVWYEQYF
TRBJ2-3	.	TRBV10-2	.	TGCGCCAGTGTAGGGGATTGGGGCACAGATACGCAGTATTTT	CASVGDWGTDTQYF
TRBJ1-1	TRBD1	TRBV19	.	TGTGCCAGTAGTATAGCCCGGGACAGGGGGTGGGGCACTGAAGCTTTCTTT	CASSIARDRGWGTEAFF
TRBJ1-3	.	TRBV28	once	TGTGCCAGCAGCATTGGAAACACCATATATTTT	CASSIGNTIYF
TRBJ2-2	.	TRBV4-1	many	TGCGCCAGCAGCCAGACATTATTACGAGACGGGGAGCTGTTTTTT	CASSQTLLRDGELFF
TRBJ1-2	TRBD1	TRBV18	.	TGTGCCAGCTCACAACAGGGGTGGGATGGCTACACCTTC	CASSQQGWDGYTF
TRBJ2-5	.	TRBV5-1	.	TGCGCCAGCAGCCAAAGGACTCATCCAGAGACCCAGTACTTC	CASSQRTHPETQYF
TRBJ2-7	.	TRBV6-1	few	TGTGCCAGCAGTGAAGGGACAACCTACGAGCAGTACTTC	CASSEGTTYEQYF
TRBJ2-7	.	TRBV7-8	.	TGTGCCAGCAGCTTAGTCGGCAGGGTCTCTGGGGAGCAGTACTTC	CASSLVGRVSGEQYF
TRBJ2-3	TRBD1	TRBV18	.	TGTGCCAGCTCACCACTTAGACAGGGGGATTCTGGAGCAGATACGCAGTATTTT	CASSPLRQGDSGADTQYF
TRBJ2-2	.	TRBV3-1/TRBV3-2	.	TGTGCCAGCAGCCAAAAACAGCTTTACACCGGGGAGCTGTTTTTT	CASSQKQLYTGELFF
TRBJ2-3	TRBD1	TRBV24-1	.	TGTGCCACCAGTGGATCAGGGGGCATCACAGATACGCAGTATTTT	CATSGSGGITDTQYF
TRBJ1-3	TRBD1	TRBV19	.	TGTGCCAGTAGTGTGACAGGGTCTGGAAACACCATATATTTT	CASSVTGSGNTIYF
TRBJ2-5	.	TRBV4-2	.	TGTGCCAGCAGCCAAGATGGCCTGGTGGTAGAGACCCAGTACTTC	CASSQDGLVVETQYF
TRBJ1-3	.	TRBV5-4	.	TGTGCCAGCAGTACCTCCGGGACTATCCGGGGAAACACCATATATTTT	CASSTSGTIRGNTIYF
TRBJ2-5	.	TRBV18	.	TGTGCCAGCTCACCACTCAGGGTAGAACGAGAGACCCAGTACTTC	CASSPLRVERETQYF
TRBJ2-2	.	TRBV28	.	TGTGCCAGCAGTTTCTCCCTGAACACCGGGGAGCTGTTTTTT	CASSFSLNTGELFF
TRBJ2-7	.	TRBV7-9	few	TGTGCCAGCAGCTCACAGGGTGCTGGGGAGCAGTACTTC	CASSSQGAGEQYF
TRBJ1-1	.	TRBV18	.	TGTGCCAGCTCACCGGGGACTCACATGAACACTGAAGCTTTCTTT	CASSPGTHMNTEAFF
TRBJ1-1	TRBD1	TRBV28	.	TGTGCCAGCAGTTCGACAGGGTCACTATACACTGAAGCTTTCTTT	CASSSTGSLYTEAFF
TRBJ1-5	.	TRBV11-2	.	TGTGCCAGCAGCGTCGCGGAGGGGCCCCAGCATTTT	CASSVAEGPQHF
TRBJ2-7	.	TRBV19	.	TGTGCCAGTAGATCCGCGGCGGGCGGAACATACGAGCAGTACTTC	CASRSAAGGTYEQYF
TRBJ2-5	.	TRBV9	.	TGTGCCAGCAGCGAGCCGGTTTCGGAGACCCAGTACTTC	CASSEPVSETQYF
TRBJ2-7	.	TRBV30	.	TGTGCCTGGAGTAGGGGTCGCGACGAGCAGTACTTC	CAWSRGRDEQYF
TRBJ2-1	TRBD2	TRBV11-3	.	TGTGCCAGCAGCTTACCTTGGACTAGCGGCCTATACAATGAGCAGTTCTTC	CASSLPWTSGLYNEQFF
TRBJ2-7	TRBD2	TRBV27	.	TGTGCCAGCAGTCTTCGAGCGGGAGGAGCCTACGAGCAGTACTTC	CASSLRAGGAYEQYF
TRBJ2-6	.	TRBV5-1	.	TGCGCCAGCAGACTCAGGGTTGGGGCCAACGTCCTGACTTTC	CASRLRVGANVLTF
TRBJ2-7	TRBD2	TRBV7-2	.	TGTGCCAGCAGCCCCGGCGGGAGCCGCGAGCAGTACTTC	CASSPGGSREQYF
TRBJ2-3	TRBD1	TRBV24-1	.	TGTGCCACCAGTGTCCCGACAGGGAACACAGATACGCAGTATTTT	CATSVPTGNTDTQYF
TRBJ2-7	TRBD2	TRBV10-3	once	TGTGCCATCAGTGATTTAGGACTAGCGGGAGTCGAGCAGTACTTC	CAISDLGLAGVEQYF
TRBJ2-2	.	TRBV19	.	TGTGCCAGTAGTATTGGGCTCACCGGGGAGCTGTTTTTT	CASSIGLTGELFF
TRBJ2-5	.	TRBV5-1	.	TGCGCCAGCAGCTTGGGATGGGGGGTCCAAGAGACCCAGTACTTC	CASSLGWGVQETQYF
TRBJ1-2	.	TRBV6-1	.	TGTGCCAGCAGTGAAGCGCTTGGAGGTGGCTACACCTTC	CASSEALGGGYTF
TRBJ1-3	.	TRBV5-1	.	TGCGCCAGCAGCTTGACGACTAAGAGCTCTGGAAACACCATATATTTT	CASSLTTKSSGNTIYF
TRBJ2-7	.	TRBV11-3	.	TGTGCCAGCACCACCTCGGGGGCCTACGAGCAGTACTTC	CASTTSGAYEQYF
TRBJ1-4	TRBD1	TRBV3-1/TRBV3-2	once	TGTGCCAGCAGCCAAGATCACCGGGACAGGGGAGGCGGAAAACTGTTTTTT	CASSQDHRDRGGGKLFF
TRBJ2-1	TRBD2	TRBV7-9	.	TGTGCCAGCATCCCTACGACTAGCGGGATCTATGAGCAGTTCTTC	CASIPTTSGIYEQFF
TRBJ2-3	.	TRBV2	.	TGTGCCAGCAGTGAATTGGGGGCGGGGGCAACAGATACGCAGTATTTT	CASSELGAGATDTQYF
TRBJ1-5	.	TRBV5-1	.	TGCGCCAGCAGCTTAGAGGGCAGACCGAGCAATCAGCCCCAGCATTTT	CASSLEGRPSNQPQHF
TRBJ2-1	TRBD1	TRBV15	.	TGTGCCACCAGCAGTACGACAGGGACCTACAATGAGCAGTTCTTC	CATSSTTGTYNEQFF